The source of this T cell receptor beta chain is a study of cytomegalovirus exposure and HLA in healthy donors. Overall study: Samples from HLA-typed donors yielded about 85 million unique TCRs in an early data release.

Study results and caveats: A later analysis reported that several of the most significant clusters appeared to be linked to common viral pathogens, among them Epstein-Barr virus. A later analysis revealed that TCR association rates differed between HLA loci, peaking at DRB1 and bottoming out at HLA-C.

PCR used 60 Vbeta primers and 13 Jbeta primers. Method: immunoSEQ multiplex PCR; TCRdb's copy keeps in-frame clones and lacks some. The table has more than 85,000 clones, less than 85% seen once. On this clone: The antigen remains unidentified.

This CDR3 spans 14 amino acids. Germline assignment: CDR1 MNHNY and CDR2 SVGAGI (reference sequence). The V gene lost 2 bases and the J gene lost 0 bases, with 8 bases spanning the gap. This chain connects TRBV6-6 to TRBJ2-7; maybe TRBD1 (6 bases). The source of this sequence is a man in his forties in good health and CMV-seropositive. The sample comprised PBMCs. This CDR3 reads CASSYGDNSYEQYF. The DNA for the CDR3 is TGTGCCAGCAGTTACGGGGACAACTCCTACGAGCAGTACTTC.